The clone carrying this T cell receptor beta chain has just one count. Its antigen is as yet unknown. One entry per CDR3 protein, called by TCRdb with MiXCR from the reads. The table lists a few hundred thousand distinct CDR3 sequences, more than 8% of them singletons, with around 4% in the top ten. This sample is drawn from a study of T cell repertoires in cytomegalovirus infection. Across the study: Public TCR beta signatures indicated both CMV infection and matching HLA type. Regarding the study as a whole: Of the TCR beta families, the public ones yielded a cumulative frequency that identified carriers of CMV plus the relevant HLA. The response measured ex vivo was dominated by TCR beta clonotypes (HLA-C-restricted and CMV-specific).

V lost 8 bases, J lost 4 bases, and 11 bases stayed unmatched. This CDR3 comprises 15 residues. Per germline, CDR1 SGHTA and CDR2 FQGTGA. This receptor was identified in a human donor in good health (CMV status not recorded). Some clones in this sample may be carry-over from other donors' samples. The chain couples TRBV7-3 to TRBJ2-7; 10 bases match TRBD1. The source material was PBMCs. The CDR3 region is CASVPGQGTRYEQYF. For the CDR3, the DNA is TGTGCCAGCGTTCCGGGACAGGGGACGAGGTACGAGCAGTACTTC.